This TCR beta chain comes out of a study of T-cell reconstitution after alpha-beta-depleted transplantation in children. TCRbeta library preparation incorporated unique molecular identifiers. TCRdb reprocessed the PCR reads via MiXCR and lists one record per CDR3 protein. The sample has some 350,000 distinct CDR3 sequences; over 9% are singletons. The TCR was taken from a human donor who donated a stem cell graft to a child with acute lymphoblastic leukemia. This sample comprised PBMCs from the stem cell graft donor, obtained from the stem cell graft.

The CDR3 sequence is CASSSASGGEQYF. The CDR3, as DNA: TGTGCCAGCAGCTCTGCTTCCGGGGGCGAGCAGTACTTC. The chain uses TRBV5-5 and TRBJ2-7, with a possible D match to TRBD2 (6 bases). The V gene lost 3 bases and the J gene lost 6 bases, with 13 bases spanning the gap. The CDR3 is 13 residues long. CDR1 is SGHKS and CDR2 is YYEKEE in the germline V gene (reference sequence).